This T cell receptor beta chain emerged from a study of early T cells in non-severe SARS-CoV-2 infection. Study summary: Chains stayed unpaired after sequencing of bulk RNA from unsorted whole blood. Overall study results and limits: Anti-spike CD8 responses were favored in VDJdb matching, and private and CD4 specificities were missed.

Germline V gene sequence: CDR1 SGHAT, CDR2 FQNNGV. The CDR3 consists of 14 residues. Between the trimmed V and J ends, which lost 5 bases and 0 bases, there was a span of 8 bases. This clonotype has a count of ten or more. Its antigen is unidentified. As part of library construction, unique molecular identifiers were attached to individual cDNA molecules. TCRdb independently ran MiXCR on the 5' RACE reads; one entry per CDR3 protein. This table has about 64,000 distinct CDR3 sequences, about 11% appearing once. The chain links TRBV11-2 to TRBJ1-3; no clear D. Here the sequenced sample was whole blood, taken at baseline. The TCR was taken from an adult who was a healthcare worker with PCR-confirmed SARS-CoV-2 infection or an uninfected control (not recorded which). In DNA, the CDR3 is TGTGCCAGCAGCCTGGGGAGCTCTGGAAACACCATATATTTT. Its translation: CASSLGSSGNTIYF.